The rows below give T cell receptor beta chains drawn from one sample of a study of T cell repertoires in ileal Crohn's disease. Data came from immunoSEQ multiplex PCR; TCRdb stores just in-frame clones and leaves some out. Of around 17,000 clones in the sample, around 90% were seen once. Sequencing was carried out using ileal tissue. The origin of the receptors is an adult with Crohn's disease. The CDR3 runs from the conserved cysteine through the conserved F or W. The D gene is left open where the match is weak. Clone size is stated in some rows and not others, as once, few, many or a class when expanded.

V gene	clone size	J gene	D gene	CDR3 protein	CDR3 DNA
TRBV19	NA	TRBJ2-7	TRBD2	CASSIGTSGASAYEQYF	TGTGCCAGTAGTATAGGGACTAGCGGGGCCAGCGCCTACGAGCAGTACTTC
TRBV7-2	NA	TRBJ2-3	NA	CASSFRQGTDTQYF	TGTGCCAGCAGCTTTCGACAGGGCACAGATACGCAGTATTTT
TRBV19	NA	TRBJ1-5	NA	CASSIGQVSNQPQHF	TGTGCCAGTAGTATAGGACAGGTTAGCAATCAGCCCCAGCATTTT
TRBV27	NA	TRBJ1-1	TRBD1	CASSLRQGNPEAFF	TGTGCCAGCAGCCTTCGACAGGGAAACCCTGAAGCTTTCTTT
TRBV11-2	NA	TRBJ2-5	NA	CASSLILARRETQYF	TGTGCCAGCAGCTTAATTTTAGCACGGCGAGAGACCCAGTACTTC
TRBV7-9	few	TRBJ1-4	NA	CASSLVRGYATNEKLFF	TGTGCCAGCAGCTTAGTTCGGGGATATGCAACTAATGAAAAACTGTTTTTT
TRBV9	NA	TRBJ1-5	NA	CASSPHRVGQPQHF	TGTGCCAGCAGCCCGCACAGGGTCGGGCAGCCCCAGCATTTT
TRBV27	NA	TRBJ2-2	NA	CASSLFYLPRSGELFF	TGTGCCAGCAGTTTATTCTACCTGCCGAGGTCCGGGGAGCTGTTTTTT
TRBV7-3	NA	TRBJ2-1	NA	CASSTGGLGGEQFF	TGTGCCAGCAGCACGGGGGGCCTGGGGGGTGAGCAGTTCTTC
TRBV7-8	NA	TRBJ1-2	TRBD1	CASRAGTGSSGGYTF	TGTGCCAGCAGGGCCGGGACAGGCTCCTCGGGAGGCTACACCTTC
TRBV6-5	NA	TRBJ2-3	TRBD1	CASSLGGGTDTQYF	TGTGCCAGCAGCTTAGGGGGCGGCACAGATACGCAGTATTTT
TRBV7-2	NA	TRBJ2-7	TRBD2	CASSQSGRAHYEQYF	TGTGCCAGCAGCCAAAGCGGGAGGGCCCACTACGAGCAGTACTTC
TRBV2	few	TRBJ2-1	NA	CARERSSAATYNEQFF	TGTGCCAGGGAGAGGAGTAGCGCAGCCACCTACAATGAGCAGTTCTTC
TRBV28	few	TRBJ2-4	TRBD2	CASRRLAGGEGDIQYF	TGTGCCAGCAGACGGCTAGCGGGAGGGGAGGGTGACATTCAGTACTTC
TRBV5-1	NA	TRBJ1-4	NA	CASSSTATSTNEKLFF	TGCGCCAGCAGCTCGACAGCTACCTCAACTAATGAAAAACTGTTTTTT
TRBV25-1	NA	TRBJ1-5	NA	CASSEAVRNGNQPQHF	TGTGCCAGCAGTGAAGCGGTAAGGAATGGCAATCAGCCCCAGCATTTT
TRBV5-1	NA	TRBJ2-5	TRBD1	CASSLRTGKETQYF	TGCGCCAGCAGCCTTCGGACAGGGAAAGAGACCCAGTACTTC
TRBV18	NA	TRBJ1-5	NA	CASSPLQGGGNQPQHF	TGTGCCAGCTCACCTCTCCAGGGCGGAGGCAATCAGCCCCAGCATTTT
TRBV10-2	NA	TRBJ2-7	NA	CASSDLQRRGGYEQYF	TGCGCCAGCAGTGATCTCCAGCGGAGGGGAGGCTACGAGCAGTACTTC
TRBV4-2	NA	TRBJ2-7	TRBD2	CASSQAGAGGIESSYEQYF	TGTGCCAGCAGCCAAGCAGGGGCGGGAGGGATAGAGAGCTCCTACGAGCAGTACTTC
TRBV6-6	NA	TRBJ1-5	NA	CASSLLMGGNQPQHF	TGTGCCAGCAGTTTACTCATGGGGGGAAATCAGCCCCAGCATTTT
TRBV6-5	NA	TRBJ1-3	NA	CASSLSSGNTIYF	TGTGCCAGCAGTTTGAGTTCTGGAAACACCATATATTTT
TRBV5-1	once	TRBJ2-1	TRBD2	CASSFSAGGSSYNEQFF	TGCGCCAGCAGCTTTTCGGCCGGCGGGAGCTCCTACAATGAGCAGTTCTTC
TRBV11-3	NA	TRBJ2-3	TRBD2	CASSIGLAGAGTQYF	TGTGCCAGCAGCATCGGACTAGCGGGAGCGGGTACGCAGTATTTT